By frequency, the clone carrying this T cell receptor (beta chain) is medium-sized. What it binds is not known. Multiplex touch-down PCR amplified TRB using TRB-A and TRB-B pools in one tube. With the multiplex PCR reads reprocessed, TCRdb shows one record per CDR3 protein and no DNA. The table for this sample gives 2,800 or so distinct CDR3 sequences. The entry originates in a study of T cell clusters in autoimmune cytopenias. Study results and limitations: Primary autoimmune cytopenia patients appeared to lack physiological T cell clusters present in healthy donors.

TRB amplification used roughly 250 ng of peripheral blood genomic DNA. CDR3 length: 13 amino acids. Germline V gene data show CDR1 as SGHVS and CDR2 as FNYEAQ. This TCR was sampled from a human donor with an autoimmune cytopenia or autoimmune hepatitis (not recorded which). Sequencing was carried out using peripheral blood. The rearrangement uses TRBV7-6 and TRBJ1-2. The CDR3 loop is CASSPSEDYGYTF. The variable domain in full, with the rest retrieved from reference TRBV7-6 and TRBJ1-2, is GAGVSQSPRYKVTKRGQDVALRCDPISGHVSLYWYRQALGQGPEFLTYFNYEAQQDKSGLPNDRFSAERPEGSISTLTIQRTEQRDSAMYRCASSPSEDYGYTFGSGTRLTVV.